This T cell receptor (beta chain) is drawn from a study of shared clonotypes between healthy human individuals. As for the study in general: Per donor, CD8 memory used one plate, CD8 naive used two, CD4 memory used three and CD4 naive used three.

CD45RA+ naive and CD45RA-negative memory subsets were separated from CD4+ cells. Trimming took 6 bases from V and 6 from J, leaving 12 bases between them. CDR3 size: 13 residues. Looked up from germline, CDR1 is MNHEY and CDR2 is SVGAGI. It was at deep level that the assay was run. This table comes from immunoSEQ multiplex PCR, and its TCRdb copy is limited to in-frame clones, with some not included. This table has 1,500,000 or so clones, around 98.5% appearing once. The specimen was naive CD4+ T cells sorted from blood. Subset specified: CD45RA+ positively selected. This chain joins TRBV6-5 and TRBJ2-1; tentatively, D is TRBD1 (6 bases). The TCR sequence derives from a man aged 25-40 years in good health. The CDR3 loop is CASSRTTGNEQFF. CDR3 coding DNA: TGTGCCAGCAGCCGAACGACAGGCAATGAGCAGTTCTTC.